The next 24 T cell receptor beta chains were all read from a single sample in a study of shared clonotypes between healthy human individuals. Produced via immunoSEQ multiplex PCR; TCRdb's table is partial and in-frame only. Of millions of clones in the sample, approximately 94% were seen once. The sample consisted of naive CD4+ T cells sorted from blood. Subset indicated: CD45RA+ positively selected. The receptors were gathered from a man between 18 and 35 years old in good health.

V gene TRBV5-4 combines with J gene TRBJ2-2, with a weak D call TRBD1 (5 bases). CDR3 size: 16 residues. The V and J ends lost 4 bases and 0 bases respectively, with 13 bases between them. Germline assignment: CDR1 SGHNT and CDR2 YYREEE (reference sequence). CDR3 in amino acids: CASSLGHSSNTGELFF. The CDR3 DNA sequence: TGTGCCAGCAGCCTCGGACATTCCTCGAACACCGGGGAGCTGTTTTTT.

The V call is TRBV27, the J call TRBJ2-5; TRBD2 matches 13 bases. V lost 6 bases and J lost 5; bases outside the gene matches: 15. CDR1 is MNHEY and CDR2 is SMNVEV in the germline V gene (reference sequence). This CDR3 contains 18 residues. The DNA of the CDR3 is TGTGCCAGCAGGCGGACTAGCGGGGGCGGTGGTTGGGAGGAGACCCAGTACTTC. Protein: CASRRTSGGGGWEETQYF.

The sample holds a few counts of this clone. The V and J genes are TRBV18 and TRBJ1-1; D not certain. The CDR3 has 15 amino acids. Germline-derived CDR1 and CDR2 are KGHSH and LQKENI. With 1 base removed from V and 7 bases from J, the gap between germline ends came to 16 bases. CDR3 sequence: CASSPLTLLKSEAFF. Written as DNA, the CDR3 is TGTGCCAGCTCACCACTGACTCTCTTGAAGAGTGAAGCTTTCTTT.

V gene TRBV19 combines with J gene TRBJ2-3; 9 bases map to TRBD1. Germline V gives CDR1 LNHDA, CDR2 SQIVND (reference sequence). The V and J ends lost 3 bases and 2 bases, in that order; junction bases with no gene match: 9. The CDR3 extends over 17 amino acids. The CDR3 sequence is CASSIGVGQGNTDTQYF. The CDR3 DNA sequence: TGTGCCAGTAGTATTGGTGTAGGACAGGGGAACACAGATACGCAGTATTTT.

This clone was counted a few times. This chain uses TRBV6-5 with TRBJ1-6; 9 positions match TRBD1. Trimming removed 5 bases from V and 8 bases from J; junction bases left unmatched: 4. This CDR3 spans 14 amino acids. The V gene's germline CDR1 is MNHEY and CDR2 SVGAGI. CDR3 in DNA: TGTGCCAGCAGTAGGGACAGGGTGGATTCACCCCTCCACTTT. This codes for CASSRDRVDSPLHF.

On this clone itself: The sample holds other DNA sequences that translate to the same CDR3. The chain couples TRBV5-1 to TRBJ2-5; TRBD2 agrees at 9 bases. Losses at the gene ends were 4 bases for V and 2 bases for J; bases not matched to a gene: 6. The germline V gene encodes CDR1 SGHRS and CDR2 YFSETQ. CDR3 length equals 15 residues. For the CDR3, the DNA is TGCGCCAGCAGCCTACGTGCGGGGGGGCAAGAGACCCAGTACTTC. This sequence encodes CASSLRAGGQETQYF. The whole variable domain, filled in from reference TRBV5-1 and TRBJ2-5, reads KAGVTQTPRYLIKTRGQQVTLSCSPISGHRSVSWYQQTPGQGLQFLFEYFSETQRNKGNFPGRFSGRQFSNSRSEMNVSTLELGDSALYLCASSLRAGGQETQYFGPGTRLLVL.

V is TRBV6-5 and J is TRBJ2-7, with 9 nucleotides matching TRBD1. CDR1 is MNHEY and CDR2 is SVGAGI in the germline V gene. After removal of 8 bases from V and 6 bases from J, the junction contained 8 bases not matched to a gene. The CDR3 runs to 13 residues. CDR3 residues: CASCRTGDGEQYF. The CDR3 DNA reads TGTGCCAGCTGTCGGACAGGGGACGGCGAGCAGTACTTC.

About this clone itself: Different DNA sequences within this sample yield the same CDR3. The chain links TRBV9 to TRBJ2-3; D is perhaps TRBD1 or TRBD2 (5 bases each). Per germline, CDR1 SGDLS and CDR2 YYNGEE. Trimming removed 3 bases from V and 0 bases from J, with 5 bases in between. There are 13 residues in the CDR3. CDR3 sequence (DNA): TGTGCCAGCAGCGGGGACAGCACAGATACGCAGTATTTT. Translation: CASSGDSTDTQYF.

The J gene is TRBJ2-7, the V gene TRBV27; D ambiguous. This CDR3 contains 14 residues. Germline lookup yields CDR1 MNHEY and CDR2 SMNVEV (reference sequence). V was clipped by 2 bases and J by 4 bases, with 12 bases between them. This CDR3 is CASSLDSSRYEQYF. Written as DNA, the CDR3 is TGTGCCAGCAGTTTAGACTCGTCCCGATACGAGCAGTACTTC.

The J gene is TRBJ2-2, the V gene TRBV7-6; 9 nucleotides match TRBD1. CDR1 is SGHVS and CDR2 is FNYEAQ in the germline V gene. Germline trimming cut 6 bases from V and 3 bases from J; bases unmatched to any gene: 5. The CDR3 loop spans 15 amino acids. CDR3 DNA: TGTGCCAGCAGATTGGGACAGGGTTACACCGGGGAGCTGTTTTTT. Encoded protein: CASRLGQGYTGELFF.

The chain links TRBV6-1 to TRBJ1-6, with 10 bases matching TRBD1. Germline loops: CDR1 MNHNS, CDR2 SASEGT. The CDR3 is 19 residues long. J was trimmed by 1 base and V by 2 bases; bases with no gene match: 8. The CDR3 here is CASSELGQGLFSYNSPLHF. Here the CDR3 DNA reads TGTGCCAGCAGTGAATTGGGACAGGGGTTATTTTCCTATAATTCACCCCTCCACTTT.

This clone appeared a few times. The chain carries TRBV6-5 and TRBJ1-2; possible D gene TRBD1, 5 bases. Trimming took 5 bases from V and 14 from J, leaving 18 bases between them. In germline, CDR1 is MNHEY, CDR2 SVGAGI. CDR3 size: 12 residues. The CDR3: CASSPRTGEYTF. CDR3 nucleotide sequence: TGTGCCAGCAGTCCGCGGACGGGGGAGTATACCTTC.

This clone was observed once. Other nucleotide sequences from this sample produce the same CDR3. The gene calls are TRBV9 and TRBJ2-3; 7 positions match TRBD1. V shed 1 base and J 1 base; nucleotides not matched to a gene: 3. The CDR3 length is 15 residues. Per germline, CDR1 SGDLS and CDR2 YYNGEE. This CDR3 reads CASSVRGGGTDTQYF. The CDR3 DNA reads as TGTGCCAGCAGCGTAAGAGGGGGCGGCACAGATACGCAGTATTTT.

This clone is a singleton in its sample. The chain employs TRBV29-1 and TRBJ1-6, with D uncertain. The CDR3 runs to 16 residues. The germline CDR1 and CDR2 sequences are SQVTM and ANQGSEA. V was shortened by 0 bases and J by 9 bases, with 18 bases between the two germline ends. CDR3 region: CSVEDTAGNPTSPLHF. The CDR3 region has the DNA TGCAGCGTTGAAGATACAGCTGGCAACCCGACTTCACCCCTCCACTTT.

The CDR3 region is CASRRTSVTYNEQFF. The CDR3 DNA sequence: TGTGCCAGCAGAAGGACTAGCGTTACCTACAATGAGCAGTTCTTC. The chain recombines TRBV6-5 with TRBJ2-1; TRBD2 agrees at 9 bases. The CDR3 covers 15 residues. V shed 6 bases and J 2 bases; nucleotides not matched to a gene: 5. Germline CDR1 is MNHEY and CDR2 is SVGAGI.

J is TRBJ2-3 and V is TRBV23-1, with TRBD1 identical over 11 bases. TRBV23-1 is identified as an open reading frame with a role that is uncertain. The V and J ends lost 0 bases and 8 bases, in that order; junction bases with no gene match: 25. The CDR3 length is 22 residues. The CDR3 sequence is CASSQSVGGQGARIPRVATQYF. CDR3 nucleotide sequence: TGCGCCAGCAGTCAATCCGTTGGCGGACAGGGGGCGCGGATACCCCGGGTGGCTACGCAGTATTTT.

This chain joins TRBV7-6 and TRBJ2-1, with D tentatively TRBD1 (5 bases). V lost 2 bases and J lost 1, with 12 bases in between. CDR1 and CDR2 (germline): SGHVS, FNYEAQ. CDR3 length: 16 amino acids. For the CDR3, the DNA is TGTGCCAGCAGCTTATTAGGGGAAAAATCCTACAATGAGCAGTTCTTC. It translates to CASSLLGEKSYNEQFF.

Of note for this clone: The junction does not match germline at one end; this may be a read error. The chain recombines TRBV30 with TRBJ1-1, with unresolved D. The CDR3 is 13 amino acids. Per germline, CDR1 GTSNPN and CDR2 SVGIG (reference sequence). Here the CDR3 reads CAWSPPGVTEVFF. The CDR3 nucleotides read TGTGCCTGGAGTCCTCCGGGCGTCACTGAAGTTTTCTTT. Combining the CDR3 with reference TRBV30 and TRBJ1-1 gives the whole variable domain SQTIHQWPATLVQPVGSPLSLECTVEGTSNPNLYWYRQAAGRGLQLLFYSVGIGQISSEVPQNLSASRPQDRQFILSSKKLLLSDSGFYLCAWSPPGVTEVFFGQGTRLTVV.

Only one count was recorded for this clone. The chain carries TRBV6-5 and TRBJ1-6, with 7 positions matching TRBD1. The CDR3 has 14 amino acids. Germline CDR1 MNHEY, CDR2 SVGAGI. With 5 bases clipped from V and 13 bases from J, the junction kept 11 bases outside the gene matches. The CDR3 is CASSRQGPIRPLHF. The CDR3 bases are TGTGCCAGCAGTAGACAGGGCCCCATCCGGCCCCTCCACTTT.

CDR3 nucleotides: TGTGCCAGCAGCCGATCGGGGGGAGAGTATGGCTACACCTTC. Translated: CASSRSGGEYGYTF. The genes are TRBV7-8 and TRBJ1-2, with TRBD1 as a possible D gene (5 bases). In germline, CDR1 is SGHVS, CDR2 FQNEAQ. This CDR3 is built from 14 residues. V was trimmed by 5 bases and J by 5 bases, leaving 15 bases between them.

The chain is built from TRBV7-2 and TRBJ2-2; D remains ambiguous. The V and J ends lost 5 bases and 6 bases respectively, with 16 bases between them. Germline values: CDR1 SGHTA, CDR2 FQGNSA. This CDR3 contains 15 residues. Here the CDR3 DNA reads TGTGCCAGCAGCCTCGTCTTCTCAGGTTCCGGGGAGCTGTTTTTT. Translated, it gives CASSLVFSGSGELFF. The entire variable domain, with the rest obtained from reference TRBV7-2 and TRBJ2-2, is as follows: GAGVSQSPSNKVTEKGKDVELRCDPISGHTALYWYRQSLGQGLEFLIYFQGNSAPDKSGLPSDRFSAERTGGSVSTLTIQRTQQEDSAVYLCASSLVFSGSGELFFGEGSRLTVL.

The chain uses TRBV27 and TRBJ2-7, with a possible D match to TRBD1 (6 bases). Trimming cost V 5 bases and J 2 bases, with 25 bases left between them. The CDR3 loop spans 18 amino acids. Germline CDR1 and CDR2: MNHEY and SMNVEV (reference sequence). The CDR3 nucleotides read TGTGCCAGCAGTCCACTGACCGAAGCCCAGACAGGTCCCTACGAGCAGTACTTC. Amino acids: CASSPLTEAQTGPYEQYF.

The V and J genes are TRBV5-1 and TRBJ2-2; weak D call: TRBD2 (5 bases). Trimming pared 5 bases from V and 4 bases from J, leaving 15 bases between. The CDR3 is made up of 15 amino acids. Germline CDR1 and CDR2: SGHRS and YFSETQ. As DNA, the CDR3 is TGCGCCAGCAGACCTGACGGGATATTCACCGGGGAGCTGTTTTTT. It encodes CASRPDGIFTGELFF.

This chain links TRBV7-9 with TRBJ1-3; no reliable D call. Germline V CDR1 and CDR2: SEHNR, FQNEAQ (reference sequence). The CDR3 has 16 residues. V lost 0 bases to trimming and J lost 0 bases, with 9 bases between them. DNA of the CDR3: TGTGCCAGCAGCTTAGCTTTGTGGGACTCTGGAAACACCATATATTTT. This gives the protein CASSLALWDSGNTIYF.